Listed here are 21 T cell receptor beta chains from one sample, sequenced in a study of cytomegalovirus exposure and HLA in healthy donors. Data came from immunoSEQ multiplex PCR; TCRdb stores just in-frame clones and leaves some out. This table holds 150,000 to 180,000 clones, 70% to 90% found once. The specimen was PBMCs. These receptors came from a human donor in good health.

CDR3 residues: CASSLPRGSGGARTDTQYF. The CDR3 DNA reads as TGTGCCAGCAGCCTACCCAGGGGCAGCGGGGGGGCCCGCACAGATACGCAGTATTTT. The rearrangement uses TRBV7-8 and TRBJ2-3; 10 bases are a match to TRBD2. Germline values: CDR1 SGHVS, CDR2 FQNEAQ. V dropped 5 bases and J dropped 1; count of bases not matched to a gene: 15. The CDR3 has 19 amino acids.

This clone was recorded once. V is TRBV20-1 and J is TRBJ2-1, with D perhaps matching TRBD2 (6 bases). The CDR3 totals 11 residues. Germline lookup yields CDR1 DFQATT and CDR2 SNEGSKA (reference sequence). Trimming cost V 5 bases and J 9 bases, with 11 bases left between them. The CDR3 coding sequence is TGCAGTGCTTTTGGGACTCCTGAGCAGTTCTTC. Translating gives CSAFGTPEQFF.

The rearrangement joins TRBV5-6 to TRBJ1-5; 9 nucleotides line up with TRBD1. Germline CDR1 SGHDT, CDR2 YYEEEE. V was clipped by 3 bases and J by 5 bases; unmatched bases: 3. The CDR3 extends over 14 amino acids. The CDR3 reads CASSSQGAYQPQHF. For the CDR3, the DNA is TGTGCCAGCAGCTCACAGGGGGCCTATCAGCCCCAGCATTTT.

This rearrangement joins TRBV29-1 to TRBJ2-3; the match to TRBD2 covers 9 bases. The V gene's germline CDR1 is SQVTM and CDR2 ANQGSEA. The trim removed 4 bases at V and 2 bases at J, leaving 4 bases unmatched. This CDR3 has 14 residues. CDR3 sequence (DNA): TGCAGCGTTGTGCGGGAGGGAATCACAGATACGCAGTATTTT. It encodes CSVVREGITDTQYF.

CDR3 amino acids: CASSLNLRREVYF. The CDR3, as DNA: TGTGCCAGCAGCTTAAATCTTCGGAGGGAGGTGTACTTC. V gene TRBV7-2 combines with J gene TRBJ2-5, with D possibly matching TRBD2 (6 bases). Between the trimmed V and J ends, which lost 2 bases and 13 bases, there was a span of 17 bases. Germline loops: CDR1 SGHTA, CDR2 FQGNSA. The CDR3 sequence is 13 residues long.

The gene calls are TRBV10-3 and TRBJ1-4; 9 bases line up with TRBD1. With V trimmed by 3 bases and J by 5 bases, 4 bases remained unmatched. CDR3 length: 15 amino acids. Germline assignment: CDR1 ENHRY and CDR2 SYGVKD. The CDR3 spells CAISDLGTGNEKLFF. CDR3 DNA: TGTGCCATCAGTGACCTCGGGACAGGGAATGAAAAACTGTTTTTT.

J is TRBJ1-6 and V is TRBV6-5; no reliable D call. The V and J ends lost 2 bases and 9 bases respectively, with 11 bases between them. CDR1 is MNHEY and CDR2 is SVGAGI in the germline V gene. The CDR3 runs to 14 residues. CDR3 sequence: CASSYETFTSPLHF. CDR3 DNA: TGTGCCAGCAGTTACGAAACTTTTACTTCACCCCTCCACTTT.

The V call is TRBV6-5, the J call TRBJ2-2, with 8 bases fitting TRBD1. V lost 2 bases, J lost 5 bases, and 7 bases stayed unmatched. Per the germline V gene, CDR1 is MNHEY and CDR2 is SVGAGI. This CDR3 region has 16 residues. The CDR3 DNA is TGTGCCAGCAGTTACGATCAGGGGGCTTGGACCGGGGAGCTGTTTTTT. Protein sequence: CASSYDQGAWTGELFF.

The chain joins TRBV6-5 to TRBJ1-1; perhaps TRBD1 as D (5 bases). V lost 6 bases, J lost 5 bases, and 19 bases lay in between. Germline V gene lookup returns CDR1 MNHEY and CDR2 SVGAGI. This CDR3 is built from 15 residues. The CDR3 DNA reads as TGTGCCAGCAGACAAACAAGGACGGGGGGGACTGAAGCTTTCTTT. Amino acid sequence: CASRQTRTGGTEAFF.

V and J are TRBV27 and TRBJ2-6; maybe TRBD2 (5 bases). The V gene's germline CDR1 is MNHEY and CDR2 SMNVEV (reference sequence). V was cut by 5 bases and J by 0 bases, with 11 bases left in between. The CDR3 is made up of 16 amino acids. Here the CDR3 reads CASSNRGFSGANVLTF. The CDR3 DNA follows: TGTGCCAGCAGTAACCGAGGGTTCTCTGGGGCCAACGTCCTGACTTTC.

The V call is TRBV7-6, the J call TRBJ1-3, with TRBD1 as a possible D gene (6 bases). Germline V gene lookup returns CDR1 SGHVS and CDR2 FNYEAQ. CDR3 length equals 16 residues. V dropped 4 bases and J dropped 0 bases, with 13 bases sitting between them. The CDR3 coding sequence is TGTGCCAGCAGCTATAAAGACAGGATCTCTGGAAACACCATATATTTT. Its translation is CASSYKDRISGNTIYF.

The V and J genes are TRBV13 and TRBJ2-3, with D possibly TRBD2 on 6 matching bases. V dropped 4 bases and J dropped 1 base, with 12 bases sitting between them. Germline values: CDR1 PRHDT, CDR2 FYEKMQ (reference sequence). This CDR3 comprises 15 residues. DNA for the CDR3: TGTGCCAGCAGCTCCCGCGGGAAGGGCACAGATACGCAGTATTTT. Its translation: CASSSRGKGTDTQYF. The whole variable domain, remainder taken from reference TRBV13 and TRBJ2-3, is AAGVIQSPRHLIKEKRETATLKCYPIPRHDTVYWYQQGPGQDPQFLISFYEKMQSDKGSIPDRFSAQQFSDYHSELNMSSLELGDSALYFCASSSRGKGTDTQYFGPGTRLTVL.

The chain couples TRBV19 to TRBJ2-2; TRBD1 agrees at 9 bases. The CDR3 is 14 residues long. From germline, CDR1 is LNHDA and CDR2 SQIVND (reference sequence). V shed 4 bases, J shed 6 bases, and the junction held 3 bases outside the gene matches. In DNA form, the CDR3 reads TGTGCCAGTAGTACCCGACAGGGGGCCGGGGAGCTGTTTTTT. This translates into CASSTRQGAGELFF. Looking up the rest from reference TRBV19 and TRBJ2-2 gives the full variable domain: DGGITQSPKYLFRKEGQNVTLSCEQNLNHDAMYWYRQDPGQGLRLIYYSQIVNDFQKGDIAEGYSVSREKKESFPLTVTSAQKNPTAFYLCASSTRQGAGELFFGEGSRLTVL.

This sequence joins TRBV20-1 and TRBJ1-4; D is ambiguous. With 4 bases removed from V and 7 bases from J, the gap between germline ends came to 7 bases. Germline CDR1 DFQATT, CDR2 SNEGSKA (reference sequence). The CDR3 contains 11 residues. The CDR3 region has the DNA TGCAGTGCTACCTACGGTGAAAAACTGTTTTTT. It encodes CSATYGEKLFF.

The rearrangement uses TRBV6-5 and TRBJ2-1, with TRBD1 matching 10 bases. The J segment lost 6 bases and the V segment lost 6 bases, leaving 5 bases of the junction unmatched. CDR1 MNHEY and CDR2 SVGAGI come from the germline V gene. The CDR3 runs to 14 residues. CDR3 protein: CASSRGTGVNEQFF. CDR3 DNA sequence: TGTGCCAGCAGCCGCGGGACAGGGGTCAATGAGCAGTTCTTC.

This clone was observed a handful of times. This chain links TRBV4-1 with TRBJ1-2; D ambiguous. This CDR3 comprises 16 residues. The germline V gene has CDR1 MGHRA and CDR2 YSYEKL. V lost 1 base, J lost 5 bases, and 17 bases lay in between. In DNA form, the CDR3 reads TGCGCCAGCAGCCAAGGGCCTAGGAGAGAAATATATGGCTACACCTTC. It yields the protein CASSQGPRREIYGYTF.

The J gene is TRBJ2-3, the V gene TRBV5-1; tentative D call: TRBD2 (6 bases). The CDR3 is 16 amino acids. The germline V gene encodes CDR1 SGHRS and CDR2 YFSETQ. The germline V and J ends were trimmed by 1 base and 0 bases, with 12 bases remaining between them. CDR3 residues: CASSLNGGTSTDTQYF. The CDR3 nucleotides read TGCGCCAGCAGCTTGAACGGGGGTACTAGCACAGATACGCAGTATTTT.

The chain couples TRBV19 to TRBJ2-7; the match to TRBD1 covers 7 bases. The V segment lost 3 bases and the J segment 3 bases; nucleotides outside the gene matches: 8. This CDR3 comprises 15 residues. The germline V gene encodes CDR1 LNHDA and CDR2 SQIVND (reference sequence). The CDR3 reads CASSIIGQGDYEQYF. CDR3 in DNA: TGTGCCAGTAGTATTATCGGGCAGGGGGACTACGAGCAGTACTTC.

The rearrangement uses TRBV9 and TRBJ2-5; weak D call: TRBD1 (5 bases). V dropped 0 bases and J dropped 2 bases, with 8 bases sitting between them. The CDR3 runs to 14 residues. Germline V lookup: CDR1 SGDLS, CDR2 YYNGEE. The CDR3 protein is CASSVARGQETQYF. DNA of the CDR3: TGTGCCAGCAGCGTAGCTAGGGGACAAGAGACCCAGTACTTC.

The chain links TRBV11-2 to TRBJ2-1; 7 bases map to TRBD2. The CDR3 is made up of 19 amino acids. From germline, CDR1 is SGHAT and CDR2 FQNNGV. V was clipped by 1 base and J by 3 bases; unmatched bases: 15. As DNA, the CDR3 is TGTGCCAGCAGCTTAGGCCTTAGGGCCCGGGCTAGCGGCTACAATGAGCAGTTCTTC. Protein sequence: CASSLGLRARASGYNEQFF.

The CDR3 protein is CASSLGGPYYGYTF. CDR3 sequence (DNA): TGTGCCAGCAGCTTGGGAGGGCCCTACTATGGCTACACCTTC. The rearrangement joins TRBV5-4 to TRBJ1-2, with D uncertain. From germline, CDR1 is SGHNT and CDR2 YYREEE (reference sequence). Trimming took off 0 bases at V and 3 bases at J, with 9 bases between the two ends. CDR3 size: 14 residues.